This TCR beta chain was recorded in a study of cytomegalovirus exposure and HLA in healthy donors. There are 14 residues in the CDR3. The V gene lost 1 base and the J gene lost 6 bases, with 7 bases spanning the gap. CDR1 and CDR2 from the germline V gene are ENHRY and SYGVKD. Primers included in the PCR were 60 Vbeta and 13 Jbeta primers. Repertoires were generated with immunoSEQ multiplex PCR, while TCRdb's copy carries only in-frame clones and drops some. The sample shows under 200,000 clones, roughly 73% of them seen only once. The chain uses TRBV10-3 and TRBJ1-6; no reliable D call. The source is a woman aged 25 to 45 in good health and CMV-seronegative. The sample was PBMCs. The CDR3 DNA reads as TGTGCCATCAGTGAGTTGGAGGCTAATTCACCCCTCCACTTT. Protein product: CAISELEANSPLHF.